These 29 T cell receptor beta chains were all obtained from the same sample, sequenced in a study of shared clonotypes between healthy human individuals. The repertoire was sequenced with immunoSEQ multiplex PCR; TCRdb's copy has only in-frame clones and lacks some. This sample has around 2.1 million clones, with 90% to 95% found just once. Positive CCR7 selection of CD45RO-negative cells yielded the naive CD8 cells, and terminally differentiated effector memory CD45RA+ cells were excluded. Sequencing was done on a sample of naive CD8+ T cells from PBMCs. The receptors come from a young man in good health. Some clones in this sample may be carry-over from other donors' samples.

The CDR3 protein is CASNGQGGYGYTF. In nucleotides, the CDR3 is TGTGCCAGCAATGGACAGGGAGGCTATGGCTACACCTTC. The chain has TRBV2 and TRBJ1-2; 8 bases fit TRBD1. The CDR3 is 13 amino acids. Germline V lookup: CDR1 SNHLY, CDR2 FYNNEI. V shed 7 bases and J 4 bases; nucleotides not matched to a gene: 5.

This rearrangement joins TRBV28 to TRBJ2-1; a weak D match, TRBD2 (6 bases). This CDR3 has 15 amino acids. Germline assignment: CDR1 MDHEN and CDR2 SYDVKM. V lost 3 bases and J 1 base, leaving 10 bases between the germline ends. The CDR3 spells CASSFMGGSYNEQFF. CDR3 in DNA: TGTGCCAGCAGTTTCATGGGGGGTTCCTACAATGAGCAGTTCTTC.

CDR3 region: CASSPGTGRAYGTGELFF. The CDR3 coding sequence is TGTGCCAGCAGCCCCGGGACAGGGCGAGCATACGGGACCGGGGAGCTGTTTTTT. The chain has TRBV5-6 and TRBJ2-2; the match to TRBD1 covers 9 bases. V was clipped by 4 bases and J by 5 bases; unmatched bases: 15. The germline CDR1 and CDR2 sequences are SGHDT and YYEEEE. This CDR3 region has 18 residues.

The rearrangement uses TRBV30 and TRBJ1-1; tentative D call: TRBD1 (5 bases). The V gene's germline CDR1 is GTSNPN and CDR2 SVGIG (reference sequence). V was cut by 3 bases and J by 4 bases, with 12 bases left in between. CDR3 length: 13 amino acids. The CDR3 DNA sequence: TGTGCCTGGAGGTGGACGAGGGGCACTGAAGCTTTCTTT. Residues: CAWRWTRGTEAFF.

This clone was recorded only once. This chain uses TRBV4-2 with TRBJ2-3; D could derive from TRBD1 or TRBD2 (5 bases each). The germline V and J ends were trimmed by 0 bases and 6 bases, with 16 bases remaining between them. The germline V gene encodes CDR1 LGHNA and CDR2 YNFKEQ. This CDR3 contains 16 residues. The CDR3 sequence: CASSQDLEGSIDTQYF. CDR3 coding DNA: TGTGCCAGCAGCCAAGATCTCGAGGGGAGTATCGATACGCAGTATTTT.

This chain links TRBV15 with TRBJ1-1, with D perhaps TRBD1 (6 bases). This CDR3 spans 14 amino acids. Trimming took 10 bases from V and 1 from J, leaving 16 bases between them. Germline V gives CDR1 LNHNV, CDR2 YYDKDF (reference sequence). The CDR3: CAILEPGQNTEAFF. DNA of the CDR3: TGTGCCATCCTTGAACCGGGACAGAACACTGAAGCTTTCTTT. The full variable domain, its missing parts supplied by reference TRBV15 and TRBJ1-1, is DAMVIQNPRYQVTQFGKPVTLSCSQTLNHNVMYWYQQKSSQAPKLLFHYYDKDFNNEADTPDNFQSRRPNTSFCFLDIRSPGLGDTAMYLCAILEPGQNTEAFFGQGTRLTVV.

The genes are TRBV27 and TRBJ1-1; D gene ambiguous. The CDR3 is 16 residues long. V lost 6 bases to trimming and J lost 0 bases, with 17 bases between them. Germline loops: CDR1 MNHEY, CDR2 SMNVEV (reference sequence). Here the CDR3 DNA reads TGTGCCAGCAGGACCCAGGTCCCAGAGGTGAACACTGAAGCTTTCTTT. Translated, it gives CASRTQVPEVNTEAFF.

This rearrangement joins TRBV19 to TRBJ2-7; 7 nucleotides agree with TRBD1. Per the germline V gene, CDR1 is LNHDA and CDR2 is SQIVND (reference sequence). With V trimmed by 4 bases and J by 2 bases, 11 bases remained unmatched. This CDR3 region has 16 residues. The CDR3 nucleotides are TGTGCCAGTAGTAACCGAGGACAGGCAGCTCCCTACGAGCAGTACTTC. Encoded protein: CASSNRGQAAPYEQYF.

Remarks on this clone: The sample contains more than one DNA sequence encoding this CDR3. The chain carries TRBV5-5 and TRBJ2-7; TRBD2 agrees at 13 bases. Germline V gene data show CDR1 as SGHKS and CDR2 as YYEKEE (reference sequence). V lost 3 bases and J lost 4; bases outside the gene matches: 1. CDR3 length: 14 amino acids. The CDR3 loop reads CASSWTSGSYEQYF. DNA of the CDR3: TGTGCCAGCAGCTGGACTAGCGGGAGTTACGAGCAGTACTTC.

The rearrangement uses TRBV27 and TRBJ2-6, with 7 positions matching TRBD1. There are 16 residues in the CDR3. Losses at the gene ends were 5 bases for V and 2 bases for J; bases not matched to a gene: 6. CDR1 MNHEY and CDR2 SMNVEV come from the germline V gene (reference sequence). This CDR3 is CASSRLDRAGANVLTF. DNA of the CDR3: TGTGCCAGCAGTCGCCTCGACAGGGCTGGGGCCAACGTCCTGACTTTC.

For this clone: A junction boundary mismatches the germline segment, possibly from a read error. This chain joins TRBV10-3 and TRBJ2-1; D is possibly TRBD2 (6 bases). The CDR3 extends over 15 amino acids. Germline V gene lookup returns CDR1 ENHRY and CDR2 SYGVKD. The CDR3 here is CAISEITSSHNEQFF. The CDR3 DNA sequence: TGTGCCATCAGTGAGATAACTAGCTCCCACAATGAGCAGTTCTTC.

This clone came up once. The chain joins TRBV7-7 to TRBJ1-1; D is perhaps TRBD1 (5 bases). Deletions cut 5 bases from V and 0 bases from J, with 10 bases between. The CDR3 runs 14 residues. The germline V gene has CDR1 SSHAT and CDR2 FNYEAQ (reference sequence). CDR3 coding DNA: TGTGCCAGCAGCGTGGGACCCGTGAACACTGAAGCTTTCTTT. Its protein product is CASSVGPVNTEAFF.

In nucleotides, the CDR3 is TGTGCCACCAGCACCAGACAGGGGGGGAACTATGGCTACACCTTC. Translating it yields CATSTRQGGNYGYTF. The V call is TRBV15, the J call TRBJ1-2; TRBD1 agrees at 9 bases. This CDR3 is 15 amino acids long. With V trimmed by 4 bases and J by 2 bases, 5 bases remained unmatched. Germline V gene data show CDR1 as LNHNV and CDR2 as YYDKDF (reference sequence).

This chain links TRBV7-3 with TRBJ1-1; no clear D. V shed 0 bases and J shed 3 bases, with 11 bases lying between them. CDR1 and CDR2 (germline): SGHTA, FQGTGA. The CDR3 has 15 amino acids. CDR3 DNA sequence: TGTGCCAGCAGCTTAACGGGTGGCGGTTACACTGAAGCTTTCTTT. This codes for CASSLTGGGYTEAFF.

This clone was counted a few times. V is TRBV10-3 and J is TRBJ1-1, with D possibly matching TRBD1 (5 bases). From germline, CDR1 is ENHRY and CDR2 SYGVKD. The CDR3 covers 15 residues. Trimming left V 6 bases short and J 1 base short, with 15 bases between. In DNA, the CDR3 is TGTGCCATCAGCGAGGAGGGCAGGGCGAACACTGAAGCTTTCTTT. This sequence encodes CAISEEGRANTEAFF.

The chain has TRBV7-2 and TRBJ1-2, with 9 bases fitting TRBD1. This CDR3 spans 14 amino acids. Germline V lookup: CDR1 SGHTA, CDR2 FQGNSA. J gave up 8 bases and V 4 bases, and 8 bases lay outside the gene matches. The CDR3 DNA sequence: TGTGCCAGCAGCTCCGGGACAGGGATTCAGGGCTACACCTTC. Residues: CASSSGTGIQGYTF.

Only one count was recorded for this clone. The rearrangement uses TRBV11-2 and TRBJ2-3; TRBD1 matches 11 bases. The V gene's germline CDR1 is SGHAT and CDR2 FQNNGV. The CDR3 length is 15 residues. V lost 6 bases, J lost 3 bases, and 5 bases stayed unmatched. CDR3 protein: CASREGTGGTDTQYF. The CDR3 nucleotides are TGTGCCAGCAGGGAAGGGACAGGGGGTACAGATACGCAGTATTTT.

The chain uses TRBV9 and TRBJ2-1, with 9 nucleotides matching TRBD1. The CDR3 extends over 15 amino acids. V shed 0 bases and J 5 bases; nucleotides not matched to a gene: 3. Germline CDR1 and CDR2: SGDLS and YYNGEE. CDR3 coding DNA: TGTGCCAGCAGCGTAGGGGACAGGGCCAACAATGAGCAGTTCTTC. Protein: CASSVGDRANNEQFF.

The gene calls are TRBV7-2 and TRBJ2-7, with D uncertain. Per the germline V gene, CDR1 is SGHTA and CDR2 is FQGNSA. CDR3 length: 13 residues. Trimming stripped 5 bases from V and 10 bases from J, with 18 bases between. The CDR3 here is CASSTKPLGGQYF. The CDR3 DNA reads TGTGCCAGCAGCACAAAACCCCTCGGTGGACAGTACTTC.

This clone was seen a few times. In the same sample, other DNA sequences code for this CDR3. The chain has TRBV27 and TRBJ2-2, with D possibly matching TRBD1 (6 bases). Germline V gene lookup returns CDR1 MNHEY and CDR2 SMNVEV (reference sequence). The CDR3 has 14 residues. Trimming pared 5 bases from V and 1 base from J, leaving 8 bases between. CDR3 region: CASSPTGNTGELFF. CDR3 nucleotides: TGTGCCAGCAGTCCGACAGGGAACACCGGGGAGCTGTTTTTT.

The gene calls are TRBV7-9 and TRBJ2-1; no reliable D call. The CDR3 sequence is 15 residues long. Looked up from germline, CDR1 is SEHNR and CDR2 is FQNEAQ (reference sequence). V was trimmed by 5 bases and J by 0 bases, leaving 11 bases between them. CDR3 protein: CASSPSSSSYNEQFF. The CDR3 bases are TGTGCCAGCAGCCCCAGCAGTAGCTCCTACAATGAGCAGTTCTTC.

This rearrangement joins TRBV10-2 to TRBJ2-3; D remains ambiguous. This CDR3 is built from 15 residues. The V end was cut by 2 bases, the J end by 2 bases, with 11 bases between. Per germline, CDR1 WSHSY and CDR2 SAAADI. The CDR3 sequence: CASSERVDYTDTQYF. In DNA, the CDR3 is TGCGCCAGCAGTGAGCGGGTGGATTACACAGATACGCAGTATTTT.

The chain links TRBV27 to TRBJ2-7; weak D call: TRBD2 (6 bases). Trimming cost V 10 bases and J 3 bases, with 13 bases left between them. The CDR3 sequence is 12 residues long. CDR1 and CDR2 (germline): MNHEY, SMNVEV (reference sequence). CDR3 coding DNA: TGTGCCACCCGGGACTTCTACTACGAGCAGTACTTC. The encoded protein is CATRDFYYEQYF.

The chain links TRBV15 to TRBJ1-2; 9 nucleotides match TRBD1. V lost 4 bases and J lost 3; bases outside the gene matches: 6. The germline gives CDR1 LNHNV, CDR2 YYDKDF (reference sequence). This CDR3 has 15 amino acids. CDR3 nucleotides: TGTGCCACCAGCACTCGGACAGGGGCGGACTATGGCTACACCTTC. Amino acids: CATSTRTGADYGYTF.

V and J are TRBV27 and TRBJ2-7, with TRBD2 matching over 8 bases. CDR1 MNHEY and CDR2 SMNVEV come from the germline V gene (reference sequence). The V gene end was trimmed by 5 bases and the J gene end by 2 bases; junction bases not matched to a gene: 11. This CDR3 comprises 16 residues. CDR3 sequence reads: CASSPSGLAVTYEQYF. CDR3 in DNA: TGTGCCAGCAGTCCCAGTGGACTAGCCGTAACCTACGAGCAGTACTTC.

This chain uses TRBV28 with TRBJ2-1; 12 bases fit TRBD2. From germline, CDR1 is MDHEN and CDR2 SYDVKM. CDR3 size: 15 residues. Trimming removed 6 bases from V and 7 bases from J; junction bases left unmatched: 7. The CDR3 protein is CASRPTSGRRNEQFF. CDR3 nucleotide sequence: TGTGCCAGCAGGCCGACTAGCGGGAGACGGAATGAGCAGTTCTTC.

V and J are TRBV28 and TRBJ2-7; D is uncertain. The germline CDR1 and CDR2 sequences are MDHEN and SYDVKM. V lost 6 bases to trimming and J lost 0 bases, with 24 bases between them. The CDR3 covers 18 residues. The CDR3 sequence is CASRMELTRNSGSYEQYF. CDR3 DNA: TGTGCCAGCAGGATGGAGCTTACACGAAATTCTGGCTCCTACGAGCAGTACTTC. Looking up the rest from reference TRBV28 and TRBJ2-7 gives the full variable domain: DVKVTQSSRYLVKRTGEKVFLECVQDMDHENMFWYRQDPGLGLRLIYFSYDVKMKEKGDIPEGYSVSREKKERFSLILESASTNQTSMYLCASRMELTRNSGSYEQYFGPGTRLTVT.

CDR3 coding DNA: TGTGCCACCAGCAGAGCACCACCCAGGGACAGGGGGGAAGAAAAACTGTTTTTT. This gives the protein CATSRAPPRDRGEEKLFF. V is TRBV15 and J is TRBJ1-4; 11 nucleotides match TRBD1. Looked up from germline, CDR1 is LNHNV and CDR2 is YYDKDF (reference sequence). V trimming: 1 base; J trimming: 8 bases; junction bases outside the gene matches: 12. This CDR3 spans 18 amino acids.

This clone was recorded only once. Here the CDR3 reads CASSHMYTGGPDNEQFF. In nucleotides, the CDR3 is TGCGCCAGCAGCCATATGTACACAGGGGGCCCAGACAATGAGCAGTTCTTC. The rearrangement links TRBV4-3 to TRBJ2-1, with 9 positions matching TRBD1. From germline, CDR1 is LGHNA and CDR2 YSLEER. The CDR3 is made up of 17 amino acids. The ends lost 3 bases at V and 5 bases at J; junction bases unmatched: 11.